The entry below gives a single TCR beta chain sequence along with its context. This sample is drawn from a study of blood T cell repertoires in COVID-19. Only in-frame clones appear in the TCRdb table, and some are missing; sequencing was by immunoSEQ multiplex PCR. This table has 30,000 to 45,000 clones, more than 60% appearing once. The CDR3 contains 15 residues. Germline loops: CDR1 SGDLS, CDR2 YYNGEE. With V trimmed by 3 bases and J by 8 bases, 7 bases remained unmatched. Sequencing was performed on peripheral blood. V usage is TRBV9 and J usage is TRBJ1-6; 8 bases are a match to TRBD1. The origin of this receptor is a man aged 55 to 69 with active COVID-19. The CDR3: CASSDGDRMYSPLHF. CDR3 nucleotide sequence: TGTGCCAGCAGCGATGGGGACAGGATGTATTCACCCCTCCACTTT.